The present T cell receptor (beta chain) was sequenced within a study of breast tumors, draining lymph nodes, adjacent tissues. The CDR3 extends over 16 amino acids. V lost 6 bases and J lost 2, with 18 bases in between. Germline V CDR1 and CDR2: MNHEY, SVGEGT. Worth noting for this clonotype: Antigen specificity is unknown.

General study results and limits: Tumor repertoires ranked between lymph nodes and nontumor tissue in diversity, with V and J gene preferences. Luminal-like breast cancer showed significantly greater tumor-nontumor repertoire similarity than basal-like breast cancer did. Tumor T cell lymph node origin was a supported hypothesis, not proven. Data fit most tumor T cells coming from lymph node, expanding in tumor.

MiXCR was run by TCRdb on the multiplex PCR reads, yielding one entry per CDR3 protein. The sample has 150,000 to 200,000 distinct CDR3 sequences; 30% to 35% are singletons. Samples came from axillary lymph nodes draining the breast cancer. The TCR was taken from a female donor with breast cancer. Some clones in this sample may be carry-over from other donors' samples. The sample comprised axillary lymph node tissue. This chain joins TRBV6-2 or TRBV6-3 and TRBJ2-3; D may be TRBD1 or TRBD2 (6 bases each). This chain's CDR3 is CASSYRDSLFTDTQYF. The CDR3, as DNA: TGTGCCAGCAGCTACAGGGACTCCCTCTTCACAGATACGCAGTATTTT.